This TCR beta chain was captured in a study of blood T cell repertoires in COVID-19. At the level of the study: From the United States, Italy and Spain came samples of acute and convalescent COVID-19. Sample material is recorded as cDNA or gDNA derived from T cells, B-cell-depleted T cells, or PBMCs.

Original processing notes: Counts of nucleated cells, estimated from reference gene primer amplification, were obtained. Profiling relied on immunoSEQ multiplex PCR, and the TCRdb table lists in-frame clones only, not all of them. V, J and clone size are those of that table, while D and trimming were read from the DNA. The sample has 200,000 to 250,000 clones, less than 90% seen once. V lost 0 bases to trimming and J lost 6 bases, with 12 bases between them. The CDR3 consists of 15 residues. Germline CDR1 and CDR2: ENHRY and SYGVKD. The TCR originated in a woman aged 50 to 60 in a cohort exposed to, infected with or recovered from COVID-19 (not recorded which). V and J are TRBV10-3 and TRBJ1-3, with a possible D match to TRBD1 (5 bases). The sequenced material came from PBMCs or T cells enriched from blood (not recorded which). The CDR3 region is CAISESKGNENTIYF. CDR3 nucleotides: TGTGCCATCAGTGAGTCGAAGGGGAATGAAAACACCATATATTTT.